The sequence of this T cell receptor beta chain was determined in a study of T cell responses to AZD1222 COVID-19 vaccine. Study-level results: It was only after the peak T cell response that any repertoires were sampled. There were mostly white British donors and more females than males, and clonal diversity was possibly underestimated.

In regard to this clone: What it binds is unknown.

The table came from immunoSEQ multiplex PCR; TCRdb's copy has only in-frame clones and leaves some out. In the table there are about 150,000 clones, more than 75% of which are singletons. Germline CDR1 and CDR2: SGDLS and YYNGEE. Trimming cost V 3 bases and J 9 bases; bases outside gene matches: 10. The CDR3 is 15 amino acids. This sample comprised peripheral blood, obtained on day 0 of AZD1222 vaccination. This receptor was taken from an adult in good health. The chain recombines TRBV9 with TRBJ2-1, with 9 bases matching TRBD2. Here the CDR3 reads CASSATVAGAGEQFF. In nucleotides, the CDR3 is TGTGCCAGCAGCGCGACGGTAGCGGGAGCGGGTGAGCAGTTCTTC. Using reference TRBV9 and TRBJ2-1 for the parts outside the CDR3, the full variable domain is DSGVTQTPKHLITATGQRVTLRCSPRSGDLSVYWYQQSLDQGLQFLIQYYNGEERAKGNILERFSAQQFPDLHSELNLSSLELGDSALYFCASSATVAGAGEQFFGPGTRLTVL.